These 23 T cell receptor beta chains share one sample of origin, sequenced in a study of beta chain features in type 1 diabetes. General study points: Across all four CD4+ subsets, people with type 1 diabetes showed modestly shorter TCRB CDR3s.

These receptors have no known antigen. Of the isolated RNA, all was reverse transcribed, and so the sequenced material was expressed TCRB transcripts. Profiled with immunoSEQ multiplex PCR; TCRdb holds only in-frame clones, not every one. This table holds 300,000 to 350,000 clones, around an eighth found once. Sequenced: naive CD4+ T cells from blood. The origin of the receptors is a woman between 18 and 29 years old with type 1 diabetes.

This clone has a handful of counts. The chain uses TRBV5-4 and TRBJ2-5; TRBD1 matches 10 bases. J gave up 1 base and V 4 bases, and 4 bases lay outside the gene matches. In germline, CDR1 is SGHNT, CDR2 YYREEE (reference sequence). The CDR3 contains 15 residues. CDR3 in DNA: TGTGCCAGCAGCCGGACAGGGGGTCTCCAAGAGACCCAGTACTTC. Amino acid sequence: CASSRTGGLQETQYF.

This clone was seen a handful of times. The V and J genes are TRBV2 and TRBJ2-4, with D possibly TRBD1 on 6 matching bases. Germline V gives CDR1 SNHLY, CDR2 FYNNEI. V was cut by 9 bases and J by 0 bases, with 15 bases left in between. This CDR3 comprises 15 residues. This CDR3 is CASRTESLAKNIQYF. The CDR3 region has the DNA TGTGCCAGTAGGACAGAATCACTAGCCAAAAACATTCAGTACTTC.

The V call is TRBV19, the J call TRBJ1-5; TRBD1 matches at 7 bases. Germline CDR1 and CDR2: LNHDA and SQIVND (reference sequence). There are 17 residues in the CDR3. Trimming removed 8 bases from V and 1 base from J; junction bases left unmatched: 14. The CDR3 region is CASRWAGQLISNQPQHF. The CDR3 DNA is TGTGCCAGTCGCTGGGCGGGACAGCTAATCAGCAATCAGCCCCAGCATTTT.

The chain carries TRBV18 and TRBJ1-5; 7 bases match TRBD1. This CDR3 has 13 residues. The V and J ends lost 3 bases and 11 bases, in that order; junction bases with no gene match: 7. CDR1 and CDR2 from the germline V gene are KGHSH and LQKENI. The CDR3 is CASSPRRTGAQHF. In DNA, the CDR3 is TGTGCCAGCTCACCCAGACGGACAGGCGCCCAGCATTTT.

This CDR3 is CASSRTGAGESEQYV. The CDR3 nucleotides are TGTGCCAGCAGTCGGACAGGGGCCGGCGAGAGCGAGCAGTACGTC. This rearrangement joins TRBV6-6 to TRBJ2-7; TRBD1 matches 9 bases. V was clipped by 5 bases and J by 6 bases; unmatched bases: 11. CDR3 length: 15 residues. Germline lookup yields CDR1 MNHNY and CDR2 SVGAGI (reference sequence).

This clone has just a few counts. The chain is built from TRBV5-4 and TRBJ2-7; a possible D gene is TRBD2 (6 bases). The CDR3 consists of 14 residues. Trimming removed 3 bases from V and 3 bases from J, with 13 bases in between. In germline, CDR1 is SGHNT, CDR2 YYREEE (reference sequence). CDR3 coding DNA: TGTGCCAGCAGCTCTGGAGCGGGTCGCTACGAGCAGTACGTC. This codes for CASSSGAGRYEQYV.

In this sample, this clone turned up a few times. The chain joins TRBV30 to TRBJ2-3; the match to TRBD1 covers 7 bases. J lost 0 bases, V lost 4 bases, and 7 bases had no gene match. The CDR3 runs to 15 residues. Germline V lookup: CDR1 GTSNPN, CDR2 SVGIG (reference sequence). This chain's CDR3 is CAWTMGTASTDTQYF. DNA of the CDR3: TGTGCCTGGACCATGGGGACAGCTAGCACAGATACGCAGTATTTT.

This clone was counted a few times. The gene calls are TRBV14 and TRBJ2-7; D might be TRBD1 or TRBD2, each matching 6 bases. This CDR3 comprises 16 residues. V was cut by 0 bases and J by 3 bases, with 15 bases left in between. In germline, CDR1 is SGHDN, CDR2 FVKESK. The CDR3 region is CASSQDLFRGDYEQYV. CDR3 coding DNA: TGTGCCAGCAGCCAAGATCTCTTTAGGGGGGACTACGAGCAGTACGTC.

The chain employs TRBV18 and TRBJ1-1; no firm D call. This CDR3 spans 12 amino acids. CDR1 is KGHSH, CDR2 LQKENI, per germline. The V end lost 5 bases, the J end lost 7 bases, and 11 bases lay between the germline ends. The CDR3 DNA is TGTGCCAGCTCAACCTTTAGAGATGAAGCTTTCTTT. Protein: CASSTFRDEAFF.

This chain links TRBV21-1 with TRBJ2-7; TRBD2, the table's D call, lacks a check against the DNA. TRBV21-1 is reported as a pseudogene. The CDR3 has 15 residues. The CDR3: CASSSSGKEGYEQYV. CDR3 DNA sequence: TGTGCCAGCAGCAGTAGCGGGAAAGAGGGGTACGAGCAGTACGTC.

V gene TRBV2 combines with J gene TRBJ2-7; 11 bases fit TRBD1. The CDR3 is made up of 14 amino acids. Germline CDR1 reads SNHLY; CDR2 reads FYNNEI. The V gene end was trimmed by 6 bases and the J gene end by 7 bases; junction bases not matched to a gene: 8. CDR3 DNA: TGTGCCAGCAGGACGGACAGGGGGCCGCGGGAGCAGTACTTC. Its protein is CASRTDRGPREQYF.

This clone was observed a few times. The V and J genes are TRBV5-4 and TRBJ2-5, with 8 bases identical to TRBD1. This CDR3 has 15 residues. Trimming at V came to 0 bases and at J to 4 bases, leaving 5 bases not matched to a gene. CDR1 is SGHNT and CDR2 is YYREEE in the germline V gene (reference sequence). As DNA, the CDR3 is TGTGCCAGCAGCTTGGAGGGACAGGAAGGAGAGACCCAGTACTTC. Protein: CASSLEGQEGETQYF. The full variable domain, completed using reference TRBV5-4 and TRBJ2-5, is ETGVTQSPTHLIKTRGQQVTLRCSSQSGHNTVSWYQQALGQGPQFIFQYYREEENGRGNFPPRFSGLQFPNYSSELNVNALELDDSALYLCASSLEGQEGETQYFGPGTRLLVL.

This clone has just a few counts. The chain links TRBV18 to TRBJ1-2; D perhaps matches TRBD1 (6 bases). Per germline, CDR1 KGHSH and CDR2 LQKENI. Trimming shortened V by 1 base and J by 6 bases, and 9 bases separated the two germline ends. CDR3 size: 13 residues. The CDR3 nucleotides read TGTGCCAGCTCACCACGGACAGAGGATGGCTACACCTTC. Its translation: CASSPRTEDGYTF.

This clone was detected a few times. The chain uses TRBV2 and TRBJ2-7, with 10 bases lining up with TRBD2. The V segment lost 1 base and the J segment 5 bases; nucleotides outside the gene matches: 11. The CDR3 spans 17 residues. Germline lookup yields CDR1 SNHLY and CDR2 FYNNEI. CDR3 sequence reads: CASSEVRASGSYHEQYF. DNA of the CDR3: TGTGCCAGCAGTGAAGTCCGGGCTAGCGGGAGCTACCACGAGCAGTACTTC.

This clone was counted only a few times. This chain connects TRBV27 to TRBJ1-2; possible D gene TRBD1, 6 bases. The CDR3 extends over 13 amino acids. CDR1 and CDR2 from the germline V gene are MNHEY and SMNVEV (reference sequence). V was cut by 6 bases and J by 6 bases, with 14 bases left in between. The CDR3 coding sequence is TGTGCCAGCAGCACAGGGAGGGAGGATGGCTACACCTTC. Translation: CASSTGREDGYTF.

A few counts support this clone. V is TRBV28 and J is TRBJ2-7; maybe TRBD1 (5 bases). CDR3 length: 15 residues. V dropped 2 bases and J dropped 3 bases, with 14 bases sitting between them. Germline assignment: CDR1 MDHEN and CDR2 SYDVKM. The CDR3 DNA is TGTGCCAGCAGTTTAGGGGCCTTTTACGACTACGAGCAGTACTTC. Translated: CASSLGAFYDYEQYF.

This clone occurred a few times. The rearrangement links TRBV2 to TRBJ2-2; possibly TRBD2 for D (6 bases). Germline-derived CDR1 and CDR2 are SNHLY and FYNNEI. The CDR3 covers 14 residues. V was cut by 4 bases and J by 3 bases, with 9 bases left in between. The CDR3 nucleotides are TGTGCCAGCAGTGGCGGGACCTACACCGGGGAGCTGTTTTTT. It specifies CASSGGTYTGELFF.

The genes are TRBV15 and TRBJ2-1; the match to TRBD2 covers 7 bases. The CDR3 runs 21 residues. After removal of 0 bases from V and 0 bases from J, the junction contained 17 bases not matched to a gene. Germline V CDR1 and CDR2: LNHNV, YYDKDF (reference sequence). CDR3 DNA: TGTGCCACCAGCAGAGATCTTGGTCTAGCGGCTTACCTTAGCTCCTACAATGAGCAGTTCTTC. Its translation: CATSRDLGLAAYLSSYNEQFF.

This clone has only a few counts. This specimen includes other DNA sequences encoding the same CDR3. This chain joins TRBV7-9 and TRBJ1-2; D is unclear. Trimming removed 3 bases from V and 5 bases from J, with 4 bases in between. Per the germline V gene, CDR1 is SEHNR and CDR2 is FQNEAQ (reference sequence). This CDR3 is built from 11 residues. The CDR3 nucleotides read TGTGCCAGCAGCTTGGCATATGGCTACACCTTC. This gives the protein CASSLAYGYTF.

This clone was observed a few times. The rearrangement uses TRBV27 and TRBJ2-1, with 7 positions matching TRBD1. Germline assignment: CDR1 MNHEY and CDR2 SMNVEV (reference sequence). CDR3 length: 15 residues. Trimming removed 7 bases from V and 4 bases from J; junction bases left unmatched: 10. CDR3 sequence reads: CASTLWTGGYNEQFF. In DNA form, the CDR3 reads TGTGCCAGCACCCTTTGGACAGGCGGGTACAATGAGCAGTTCTTC.

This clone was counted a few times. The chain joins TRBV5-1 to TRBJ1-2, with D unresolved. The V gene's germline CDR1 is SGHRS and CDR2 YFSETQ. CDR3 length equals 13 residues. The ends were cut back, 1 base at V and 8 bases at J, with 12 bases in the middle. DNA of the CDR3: TGCGCCAGCAGCTTGACAGTTCCAGGAGGCTACACCTTC. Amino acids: CASSLTVPGGYTF.

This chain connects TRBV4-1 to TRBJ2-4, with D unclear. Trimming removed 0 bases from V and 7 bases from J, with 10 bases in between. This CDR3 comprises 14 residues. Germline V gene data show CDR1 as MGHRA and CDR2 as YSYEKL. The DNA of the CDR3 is TGCGCCAGCAGCCAAGACAGTCCCTGGAACATTCAGTACTTC. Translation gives CASSQDSPWNIQYF.

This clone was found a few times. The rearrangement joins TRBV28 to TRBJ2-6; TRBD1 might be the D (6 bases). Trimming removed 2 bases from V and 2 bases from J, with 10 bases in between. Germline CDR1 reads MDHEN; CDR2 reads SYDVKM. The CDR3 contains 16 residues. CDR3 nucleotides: TGTGCCAGCAGTTTAGGGGGCGGTACTGGGGCCAACGTCCTGACTTTC. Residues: CASSLGGGTGANVLTF.